The 24 T cell receptor beta chains reported below all come from one sample, sequenced in a study of tumor T cells in aggressive B-cell lymphoma. Method: immunoSEQ multiplex PCR; TCRdb's copy keeps in-frame clones and lacks some. The repertoire holds several hundred clones, with 78% as singletons. Material for sequencing was tumor tissue. Receptors originate from an adult with diffuse large B cell lymphoma.

V and J are TRBV6-5 and TRBJ2-3; 7 bases agree with TRBD2. Germline V gives CDR1 MNHEY, CDR2 SVGAGI. The CDR3 covers 15 residues. With V trimmed by 3 bases and J by 2 bases, 5 bases remained unmatched. CDR3 protein: CASSYQAGATDTQYF. CDR3 sequence (DNA): TGTGCCAGCAGTTATCAGGCGGGAGCCACAGATACGCAGTATTTT.

The chain carries TRBV15 and TRBJ2-2; TRBD2 agrees at 10 bases. Germline V gives CDR1 LNHNV, CDR2 YYDKDF (reference sequence). V lost 0 bases and J lost 1; bases outside the gene matches: 8. The CDR3 extends over 19 amino acids. The CDR3 is CATSRDGGASGGNTGELFF. The CDR3, as DNA: TGTGCCACCAGCAGAGATGGAGGGGCTAGCGGGGGGAACACCGGGGAGCTGTTTTTT.

The V and J genes are TRBV27 and TRBJ2-7; 7 bases agree with TRBD1. The CDR3 extends over 11 amino acids. Unmatched junction bases numbered 2, after V lost 9 bases and J lost 3 bases. Germline CDR1 reads MNHEY; CDR2 reads SMNVEV (reference sequence). The CDR3 loop is CASRTGYEQYF. In DNA, the CDR3 is TGTGCCAGTCGGACAGGCTACGAGCAGTACTTC.

J is TRBJ2-1 and V is TRBV7-2; tentative D call: TRBD2 (5 bases). Trimming took 1 base from V and 8 from J, leaving 9 bases between them. The CDR3 has 13 residues. In germline, CDR1 is SGHTA, CDR2 FQGNSA. CDR3 residues: CASSLELGHEQFF. The CDR3 DNA sequence: TGTGCCAGCAGCTTAGAACTAGGTCATGAGCAGTTCTTC. Full variable domain (remainder filled in from reference TRBV7-2 and TRBJ2-1): GAGVSQSPSNKVTEKGKDVELRCDPISGHTALYWYRQSLGQGLEFLIYFQGNSAPDKSGLPSDRFSAERTGGSVSTLTIQRTQQEDSAVYLCASSLELGHEQFFGPGTRLTVL.

The CDR3 loop reads CASSLDRNTEAFF. In nucleotides, the CDR3 is TGCGCCAGCAGCTTGGACAGGAACACTGAAGCTTTCTTT. V is TRBV5-1 and J is TRBJ1-1; D uncertain. Trimming stripped 0 bases from V and 1 base from J, with 4 bases between. This CDR3 has 13 residues. CDR1 and CDR2 (germline): SGHRS, YFSETQ.

This chain links TRBV28 with TRBJ1-1; D is perhaps TRBD1 (6 bases). The CDR3 runs 13 residues. CDR1 is MDHEN, CDR2 SYDVKM, per germline. V was pared by 3 bases and J by 10 bases, with 15 bases between. CDR3 sequence (DNA): TGTGCCAGCAGTTTCCATAACAGGGTACGAGCTTTCTTT. Translated: CASSFHNRVRAFF.

This rearrangement joins TRBV28 to TRBJ2-1; tentative D call: TRBD2 (6 bases). The CDR3 spans 14 residues. Trimming took 4 bases from V and 7 from J, leaving 14 bases between them. From germline, CDR1 is MDHEN and CDR2 SYDVKM. DNA for the CDR3: TGTGCCAGCAGTTCTGCGGGGATTAATAATGAGCAGTTCTTC. Protein: CASSSAGINNEQFF.

This clone was detected only a few times. The V call is TRBV5-1, the J call TRBJ2-1; the match to TRBD2 covers 9 bases. This CDR3 has 14 amino acids. The trim removed 4 bases at V and 5 bases at J, leaving 4 bases unmatched. The germline gives CDR1 SGHRS, CDR2 YFSETQ. CDR3 in amino acids: CASSPGTSHNEQFF. For the CDR3, the DNA is TGCGCCAGCAGCCCCGGGACTAGCCACAATGAGCAGTTCTTC.

The chain links TRBV19 to TRBJ1-3, with D perhaps matching TRBD1 (5 bases). The germline V gene has CDR1 LNHDA and CDR2 SQIVND (reference sequence). The CDR3 is 14 amino acids. The ends were cut back, 7 bases at V and 0 bases at J, with 10 bases in the middle. The CDR3 spells CASIPTVSGNTIYF. The CDR3 DNA follows: TGTGCCAGTATTCCGACAGTCTCTGGAAACACCATATATTTT.

V gene TRBV9 combines with J gene TRBJ2-7, with D possibly matching TRBD1 (6 bases). The ends were cut back, 5 bases at V and 3 bases at J, with 18 bases in the middle. CDR1 is SGDLS and CDR2 is YYNGEE in the germline V gene. CDR3 length: 15 residues. CDR3 in DNA: TGTGCCAGCAGGGGGGTTGCCACAGGGATCTACGAGCAGTACTTC. Its translation is CASRGVATGIYEQYF. Full variable domain (outside the CDR3, taken from reference TRBV9 and TRBJ2-7): DSGVTQTPKHLITATGQRVTLRCSPRSGDLSVYWYQQSLDQGLQFLIQYYNGEERAKGNILERFSAQQFPDLHSELNLSSLELGDSALYFCASRGVATGIYEQYFGPGTRLTVT.

Comment on this clone: Mismatch with germline at one junction end may stem from a read error. This chain connects TRBV18 to TRBJ2-1; 9 positions agree with TRBD2. The length of the CDR3 is 15 residues. Germline values: CDR1 KGHSH, CDR2 LQKENI. Written as DNA, the CDR3 is TGTGCCAGCTTACCACTAAGCGGGAGGTCGGGTGAGCAGTTCTTC. Protein product: CASLPLSGRSGEQFF.

This chain joins TRBV5-1 and TRBJ2-6; unclear D gene. Germline V gene sequence: CDR1 SGHRS, CDR2 YFSETQ. V lost 6 bases, J lost 0 bases, and 10 bases lay in between. The CDR3 runs to 15 residues. The CDR3 protein is CASNDRSSGANVLTF. CDR3 nucleotides: TGCGCCAGCAATGACCGGAGCTCTGGGGCCAACGTCCTGACTTTC.

V gene TRBV4-2 combines with J gene TRBJ2-5, with 13 bases matching TRBD2. The J call may be wrong; the DNA end is better matched by TRBJ2-7. The germline V gene has CDR1 LGHNA and CDR2 YNFKEQ. CDR3 length: 17 amino acids. The DNA of the CDR3 is TGTGCCAGCAGCCAAGATACCGGACTAGCGGGAGCCTACGAGCAGTACTTC. This translates into CASSQDTGLAGAYEQYF.

The chain combines TRBV19 with TRBJ1-1, with D possibly TRBD1 on 6 matching bases. Germline V gives CDR1 LNHDA, CDR2 SQIVND (reference sequence). CDR3 length: 15 amino acids. V dropped 1 base and J dropped 5 bases, with 14 bases sitting between them. CDR3 in DNA: TGTGCCAGTAGTATAGGGGCAGGGGCTGGGACTGAAGCTTTCTTT. The encoded protein is CASSIGAGAGTEAFF.

CDR3 nucleotides: TGTGCCAGCAGTTTACTGGGGGCGGGAGGCCTCTACGAGCAGTACTTC. Protein: CASSLLGAGGLYEQYF. This sequence joins TRBV28 and TRBJ2-5, with 8 positions matching TRBD2. The J call may not be correct, given that the DNA end is closer to TRBJ2-7. The germline V gene has CDR1 MDHEN and CDR2 SYDVKM. The CDR3 is made up of 16 amino acids.

This clone turned up a few times. The rearrangement links TRBV5-4 to TRBJ2-7; tentative D call: TRBD2 (5 bases). The V and J ends lost 3 bases and 7 bases respectively, with 14 bases between them. The CDR3 totals 13 residues. The germline CDR1 and CDR2 sequences are SGHNT and YYREEE (reference sequence). CDR3 sequence: CASSWGVPDEQYF. DNA of the CDR3: TGTGCCAGCAGCTGGGGAGTGCCCGATGAGCAGTACTTC.

The chain carries TRBV2 and TRBJ2-2; 14 nucleotides agree with TRBD2. V trimming: 0 bases; J trimming: 4 bases; junction bases outside the gene matches: 4. This CDR3 region has 18 residues. The germline gives CDR1 SNHLY, CDR2 FYNNEI. In DNA form, the CDR3 reads TGTGCCAGCAGTGAAGCGTGGACTAGCGGGAGGTCCACCGGGGAGCTGTTTTTT. Protein sequence: CASSEAWTSGRSTGELFF.

This rearrangement joins TRBV19 to TRBJ2-2; the D is unclear. Trimming shortened V by 3 bases and J by 4 bases, and 12 bases separated the two germline ends. From germline, CDR1 is LNHDA and CDR2 SQIVND (reference sequence). The CDR3 spans 15 residues. DNA for the CDR3: TGTGCCAGTAGTATTGTTCTAGGTGGCACCGGGGAGCTGTTTTTT. Its protein is CASSIVLGGTGELFF.

This clone was observed a few times. The chain uses TRBV19 and TRBJ2-7; 9 positions agree with TRBD2. V lost 3 bases to trimming and J lost 5 bases; unmatched junction nucleotides: 2. The CDR3 totals 13 residues. Germline assignment: CDR1 LNHDA and CDR2 SQIVND (reference sequence). CDR3 amino acids: CASSIASGDEQYF. For the CDR3, the DNA is TGTGCCAGTAGTATCGCTAGCGGGGACGAGCAGTACTTC.

The chain carries TRBV27 and TRBJ1-2; D perhaps matches TRBD1 (5 bases). V shed 5 bases and J shed 4 bases, with 17 bases lying between them. CDR1 MNHEY and CDR2 SMNVEV come from the germline V gene (reference sequence). This CDR3 is 15 amino acids long. CDR3 sequence: CASSPEEEGPYGYTF. CDR3 sequence (DNA): TGTGCCAGCAGTCCCGAGGAGGAGGGGCCCTATGGCTACACCTTC.

V usage is TRBV27 and J usage is TRBJ1-2, with no clear D. The CDR3 has 12 amino acids. Per germline, CDR1 MNHEY and CDR2 SMNVEV (reference sequence). With 5 bases removed from V and 7 bases from J, the gap between germline ends came to 11 bases. The CDR3 here is CASSTRDTGYTF. The DNA for the CDR3 is TGTGCCAGCAGTACCCGGGATACTGGCTACACCTTC.

The chain employs TRBV5-5 and TRBJ2-7; 8 bases align to TRBD1. The CDR3 is made up of 13 amino acids. CDR1 is SGHKS and CDR2 is YYEKEE in the germline V gene (reference sequence). Unmatched junction bases numbered 1, after V lost 1 base and J lost 4 bases. CDR3 residues: CASSLRDRYEQYF. CDR3 bases: TGTGCCAGCAGCTTGCGGGACAGGTACGAGCAGTACTTC.

In regard to this clone: Other nucleotide sequences from this sample produce the same CDR3. The chain couples TRBV11-3 to TRBJ2-3, with TRBD1 matching 7 bases. Germline V gives CDR1 SGHNT, CDR2 YENEEA. Losses at the gene ends were 5 bases for V and 3 bases for J; bases not matched to a gene: 8. The CDR3 consists of 15 residues. Here the CDR3 reads CASSPRQGATDTQYF. CDR3 nucleotides: TGTGCCAGCAGCCCTCGACAGGGTGCAACAGATACGCAGTATTTT.

CDR3 in amino acids: CASSPPSGTSGRTHEQFF. In DNA form, the CDR3 reads TGCGCCAGCAGCCCACCATCCGGGACTAGCGGGAGGACGCATGAGCAGTTCTTC. The rearrangement links TRBV4-1 to TRBJ2-1, with 15 bases fitting TRBD2. From germline, CDR1 is MGHRA and CDR2 YSYEKL. This CDR3 has 18 amino acids. Trimming removed 4 bases from V and 8 bases from J; junction bases left unmatched: 12.